This TCR beta chain was identified in a study of cytomegalovirus exposure and HLA in healthy donors. Study-wide background: Early released data had tens of millions of unique TCRs, all coming from HLA-typed donors.

In its sample, this clone was seen a few times. As yet, its antigen is unknown. The study ran its PCR with 60 Vbeta and 13 Jbeta primers. Some clones are missing from TCRdb's copy, which holds only in-frame ones; the method was immunoSEQ multiplex PCR. The table has some 120,000 clones, 74% seen once. Nominally healthy donors provided the samples, though records likely missed some immune exposures. From germline, CDR1 is MNHNS and CDR2 SASEGT. V lost 2 bases and J lost 4; bases outside the gene matches: 9. There are 17 residues in the CDR3. The study, taken as a whole, reports: High sensitivity and specificity were reportedly achieved when the classifier diagnosed cytomegalovirus status.

V is TRBV6-1 and J is TRBJ2-2, with TRBD2 identical over 8 bases. Sequencing input: PBMCs. This clonotype was sampled from a woman aged 45-65 years in good health and CMV-seropositive. The CDR3 nucleotides are TGTGCCAGCAGTGAACGGCGGCTAGCGGGCCCCACCGGGGAGCTGTTTTTT. Its protein product is CASSERRLAGPTGELFF.